Listed below are T cell receptor beta chains from one sample, sequenced in a study of breast tumors, draining lymph nodes, adjacent tissues. TCRdb re-derived calls from the multiplex PCR reads in MiXCR, one entry per CDR3 protein. The table records some 250,000 distinct CDR3 sequences, about 34% of them present only once. Sequenced input: axillary lymph node tissue. The receptor set was obtained from a female donor with breast cancer. Some clones in this sample may be carry-over from other donors' samples. The CDR3 runs from the conserved cysteine through the conserved F or W. The D gene is left open where the match is weak. Size values are once, few and many counts, or a class for expanded clones, and some rows have none.

cdr3_aa,cdr3_nt,j_call,d_call,v_call,clone_size
CASSPGGGNTDTQYF,TGTGCCAGCAGCCCAGGAGGGGGGAACACAGATACGCAGTATTTT,TRBJ2-3,NA,TRBV7-9,NA
CATPGHTTDTQYF,TGTGCCACCCCGGGACACACCACAGATACGCAGTATTTT,TRBJ2-3,NA,TRBV24-1,NA
CSARQGSNQPQHF,TGCAGTGCTAGACAGGGGAGCAATCAGCCCCAGCATTTT,TRBJ1-5,NA,TRBV20-1,many
CASLQGQGHGYTF,TGTGCTAGCTTGCAAGGACAGGGACATGGCTACACCTTC,TRBJ1-2,TRBD1,TRBV2,once
CASSSDRIYGYTF,TGTGCCAGCAGCTCCGACAGAATCTATGGCTACACCTTC,TRBJ1-2,NA,TRBV7-2,many
CASSGRGADSPLHF,TGTGCCAGCAGTGGTAGGGGGGCGGATTCACCCCTCCACTTT,TRBJ1-6,NA,TRBV9,many
CATSTGRTDTQYF,TGTGCCACCAGTACGGGACGCACAGATACGCAGTATTTT,TRBJ2-3,NA,TRBV24-1,NA
CSVPGTTIYF,TGCAGCGTACCAGGGACTACCATATATTTT,TRBJ1-3,NA,TRBV29-1,NA
CASSLLSTYGYTF,TGTGCCAGCAGTTTATTGTCAACGTATGGCTACACCTTC,TRBJ1-2,NA,TRBV12-3/TRBV12-4,many
CASSLGASENLFF,TGCGCCAGCAGCTTGGGGGCGAGCGAAAACCTGTTTTTT,TRBJ1-4,NA,TRBV5-1,NA
CASSAGYEQYF,TGTGCCAGCAGCGCGGGGTACGAGCAGTACTTC,TRBJ2-7,NA,TRBV3-1,many
CAISEEVRGQTGELFF,TGTGCCATCAGTGAAGAGGTCAGGGGGCAAACCGGGGAGCTGTTTTTT,TRBJ2-2,TRBD1,TRBV10-3,many
CASRGPAGNNEQFF,TGCGCCAGCAGGGGACCAGCGGGGAACAATGAGCAGTTCTTC,TRBJ2-1,TRBD2,TRBV5-1,NA
CSARTGETQSF,TGCAGTGCTAGGACAGGGGAGACCCAGTCCTTC,TRBJ2-5,TRBD1,TRBV20-1,many
CASSAPGLATNEQFF,TGTGCCAGCAGCGCACCGGGACTAGCGACCAATGAGCAGTTCTTC,TRBJ2-1,TRBD2,TRBV5-4,few
CASSSRDQDYNEQFF,TGTGCCAGTAGCAGCCGGGACCAAGACTACAATGAGCAGTTCTTC,TRBJ2-1,NA,TRBV19,many
CASSDPGRYHNEQFF,TGTGCCAGCAGTGACCCGGGCCGGTATCACAATGAGCAGTTCTTC,TRBJ2-1,NA,TRBV2,once
CSAGGDTQYF,TGCAGCGCTGGCGGGGATACGCAGTATTTT,TRBJ2-3,NA,TRBV29-1,many
CASRDSSLGYTF,TGTGCCAGCAGAGACAGTTCCCTGGGCTACACCTTC,TRBJ1-2,NA,TRBV6-2/TRBV6-3,NA
CSSYPRAQGLAYEQYF,TGCAGCTCGTACCCTAGAGCCCAAGGTTTGGCCTACGAGCAGTACTTC,TRBJ2-7,NA,TRBV29-1,NA
CASSHRLRETQYF,TGTGCCAGCAGTCACCGGCTGCGGGAGACCCAGTACTTC,TRBJ2-5,NA,TRBV6-5,many
CASSQVGKGELFF,TGTGCCAGCAGCCAAGTCGGGAAAGGGGAGCTGTTTTTT,TRBJ2-2,NA,TRBV11-2,NA
CASRFRDSYNEQFF,TGCGCCAGTAGATTCCGGGACTCCTACAATGAGCAGTTCTTC,TRBJ2-1,NA,TRBV5-1,many
CASSSFGLADSYEQYF,TGCGCCAGCAGCTCATTTGGACTAGCGGATTCCTACGAGCAGTACTTC,TRBJ2-7,TRBD2,TRBV5-1,many
CASSRSQNEQFF,TGTGCCAGCAGCAGGAGCCAGAATGAGCAGTTCTTC,TRBJ2-1,NA,TRBV3-1,many
CSARDGGNSGNTF,TGCAGTGCTAGAGATGGTGGGAACTCTGGAAACACCTTC,TRBJ1-2,NA,TRBV20-1,NA
CASSIGTQGNYGYTF,TGTGCCAGTAGTATAGGAACTCAGGGAAACTATGGCTACACCTTC,TRBJ1-2,NA,TRBV19,NA
CASRANQGGQPQHF,TGTGCCAGCAGAGCGAACCAGGGAGGCCAGCCCCAGCATTTT,TRBJ1-5,NA,TRBV6-5,many
CSADRTGF,TGCAGTGCTGACCGGACAGGGTTC,TRBJ2-1,TRBD1,TRBV20-1,NA
CAISDPPGLAGGPDTDTQYF,TGTGCCATCAGTGACCCCCCGGGACTAGCGGGGGGGCCTGACACAGATACGCAGTATTTT,TRBJ2-3,TRBD2,TRBV10-3,many
CASSRTSGFLSYEQYF,TGTGCCAGCAGCAGGACTAGCGGGTTTCTCTCCTACGAGCAGTACTTC,TRBJ2-7,TRBD2,TRBV9,many
CASSPNPTRNTIYF,TGTGCCAGCAGTCCAAACCCCACTAGAAACACCATATATTTT,TRBJ1-3,NA,TRBV12-3/TRBV12-4,many
CASSQVPAGLQETQYF,TGTGCCAGCAGCCAAGTACCAGCGGGGCTCCAAGAGACCCAGTACTTC,TRBJ2-5,TRBD2,TRBV3-1,NA
CASSRGLAGVFISTYEQYF,TGTGCCAGCAGCCGGGGACTAGCGGGAGTCTTTATTTCGACCTACGAGCAGTACTTC,TRBJ2-7,TRBD2,TRBV14,many
CASGWTGSKQETQYF,TGCGCCAGCGGTTGGACCGGCTCTAAGCAAGAGACCCAGTACTTC,TRBJ2-5,NA,TRBV10-2,many
CSARDTLPRPTDTQYF,TGCAGTGCTAGAGATACCTTACCTAGACCCACAGATACGCAGTATTTT,TRBJ2-3,NA,TRBV20-1,many
CASSKWETGEGQPQHF,TGTGCCAGTAGTAAGTGGGAGACAGGGGAAGGGCAGCCCCAGCATTTT,TRBJ1-5,TRBD1,TRBV19,many
CASSPAGGPYNEQFF,TGTGCCAGCAGCCCAGCGGGAGGACCCTACAATGAGCAGTTCTTC,TRBJ2-1,TRBD2,TRBV11-3,many
CASSPGTSGGTDTQYF,TGTGCCAGCAGCCCCGGGACTAGCGGGGGCACAGATACGCAGTATTTT,TRBJ2-3,TRBD2,TRBV7-9,NA
CASSPDRPNEKLFF,TGTGCCAGCTCACCAGACAGGCCCAATGAAAAACTGTTTTTT,TRBJ1-4,NA,TRBV18,NA
CASSQESGKYNEQFF,TGTGCCAGCAGCCAAGAAAGCGGGAAATACAATGAGCAGTTCTTC,TRBJ2-1,TRBD2,TRBV3-1,NA
CASSMGRGMNTEAFF,TGTGCCAGTAGTATGGGGCGGGGGATGAACACTGAAGCTTTCTTT,TRBJ1-1,NA,TRBV19,few
CATGTSGRLDTQYF,TGTGCCACCGGGACTAGCGGGAGATTGGATACGCAGTATTTT,TRBJ2-3,TRBD2,TRBV24-1,many
CASSDGGWYEQYF,TGTGCCAGCAGTGACGGCGGCTGGTACGAGCAGTACTTC,TRBJ2-7,NA,TRBV6-1,many
CSADHPGSATEAFF,TGCAGTGCAGACCACCCGGGGAGCGCCACTGAAGCTTTCTTT,TRBJ1-1,NA,TRBV20-1,NA
CATGDQTGDGYTF,TGTGCCACCGGTGATCAGACAGGGGATGGCTACACCTTC,TRBJ1-2,TRBD1,TRBV24-1,NA
CASSYTKDPSSGANVLTF,TGTGCCAGCAGTTACACTAAGGACCCGAGCTCTGGGGCCAACGTCCTGACTTTC,TRBJ2-6,NA,TRBV6-6,many
CATSQTLTSTDTQYF,TGTGCCACCAGTCAGACCTTGACAAGCACAGATACGCAGTATTTT,TRBJ2-3,NA,TRBV24-1,once
CSARGGTSGQSSYNEQFF,TGCAGTGCTAGGGGCGGGACTAGCGGCCAGAGCTCCTACAATGAGCAGTTCTTC,TRBJ2-1,TRBD2,TRBV20-1,many
CASSAQAVNQPQHF,TGTGCCAGCAGCGCACAGGCGGTCAATCAGCCCCAGCATTTT,TRBJ1-5,NA,TRBV2,many
CASSLLAGAGGEQYF,TGTGCCAGCAGCCTACTAGCGGGAGCTGGCGGCGAGCAGTACTTC,TRBJ2-7,TRBD2,TRBV7-2,many
CASRAASTAYEQYF,TGCGCCAGCAGGGCGGCGAGCACTGCCTACGAGCAGTACTTC,TRBJ2-7,NA,TRBV5-1,many
CASSELRGAGIVPDTQFF,TGTGCCAGCAGTGAACTAAGGGGAGCGGGGATAGTACCAGATACGCAGTTCTTC,TRBJ2-1,TRBD2,TRBV5-1,NA
CASSVVDNQETQYF,TGTGCCAGCAGCGTAGTGGACAACCAAGAGACCCAGTACTTC,TRBJ2-5,NA,TRBV9,many
CSARDRTSGSNYNEQFF,TGCAGTGCTAGGGACCGGACTAGCGGGAGTAACTACAATGAGCAGTTCTTC,TRBJ2-1,TRBD2,TRBV20-1,NA
CASSASAGLGNTEAFF,TGTGCCAGCAGCGCCTCCGCAGGTTTAGGAAACACTGAAGCTTTCTTT,TRBJ1-1,NA,TRBV7-8,NA
CASSYPPTGTGYGYTF,TGTGCCAGCAGTTACCCCCCCACCGGGACCGGCTATGGCTACACCTTC,TRBJ1-2,NA,TRBV6-6,many
CATSKDRDWEKCTDTQYF,TGTGCCACCAGCAAGGACAGGGATTGGGAGAAGTGCACAGATACGCAGTATTTT,TRBJ2-3,TRBD1,TRBV15,NA
CASSYGLAGYNEQFF,TGTGCCAGCAGTTACGGACTAGCGGGGTACAATGAGCAGTTCTTC,TRBJ2-1,TRBD2,TRBV6-5,few